This T cell receptor (beta chain) was observed in a study of a mutant IDH1 vaccine in newly diagnosed glioma. Across the whole study: Patients were started on vaccination 4-6 weeks after radiotherapy alone, or with temozolomide cycles.

Profiling relied on immunoSEQ multiplex PCR, and the TCRdb table lists in-frame clones only, not all of them. The data contain 50,000 to 70,000 clones, approximately 87% of them singletons. Time point described: week 23, last vaccination. Each dose of the vaccine consisted of 300 ug of mutant IDH1 20-mer peptide, with topical imiquimod. This clone occurred once. Its antigen is as yet unknown. Trimming cost V 6 bases and J 1 base, with 14 bases left between them. Germline V lookup: CDR1 MNHNY, CDR2 SVGAGI (reference sequence). CDR3 length: 15 amino acids. Study-wide points: Evidence of vaccine-induced immune responses was documented in approximately 93% of patients.

The sequence was obtained from a man aged 40-50 years with glioma. The input for sequencing was PBMCs, taken from a glioma patient whose treatment included an IDH1 peptide vaccine. This chain links TRBV6-6 with TRBJ2-3, with D perhaps matching TRBD1 (5 bases). CDR3 nucleotide sequence: TGTGCCAGCAGCCGGCGGCAGGGCGGCACAGATACGCAGTATTTT. It translates to CASSRRQGGTDTQYF.